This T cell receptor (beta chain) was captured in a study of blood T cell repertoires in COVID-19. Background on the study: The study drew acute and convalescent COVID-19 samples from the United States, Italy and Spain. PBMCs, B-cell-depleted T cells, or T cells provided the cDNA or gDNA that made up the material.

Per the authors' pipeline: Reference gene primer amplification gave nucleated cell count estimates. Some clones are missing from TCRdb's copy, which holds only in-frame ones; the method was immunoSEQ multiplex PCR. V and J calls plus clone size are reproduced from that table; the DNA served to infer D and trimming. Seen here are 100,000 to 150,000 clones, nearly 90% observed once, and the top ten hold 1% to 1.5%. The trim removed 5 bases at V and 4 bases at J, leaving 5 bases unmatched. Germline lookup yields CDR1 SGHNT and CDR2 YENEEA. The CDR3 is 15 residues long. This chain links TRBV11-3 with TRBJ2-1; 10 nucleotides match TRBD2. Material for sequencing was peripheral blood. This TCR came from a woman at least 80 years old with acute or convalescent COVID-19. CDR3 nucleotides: TGTGCCAGCAGCCCCCGGACTAGCGGTTACAATGAGCAGTTCTTC. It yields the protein CASSPRTSGYNEQFF.